One sample yielded the 20 T cell receptor beta chains listed below, sequenced in a study of blood T cell repertoires in COVID-19. Produced via immunoSEQ multiplex PCR; TCRdb's table is partial and in-frame only. The sample yields about 300,000 clones, about 90% seen once. Sequenced material: peripheral blood. All receptors come from a woman aged 50 to 60 with COVID-19, enrolled during active disease.

The CDR3 region has the DNA TGTGCCAGCAGCTTTAACTCAGGGGGAGGACGGGAAGAGACCCAGTACTTC. The encoded protein is CASSFNSGGGREETQYF. The gene calls are TRBV7-8 and TRBJ2-5; weak D call: TRBD1 (7 bases). Trimming cost V 3 bases and J 3 bases, with 20 bases left between them. CDR1 and CDR2 from the germline V gene are SGHVS and FQNEAQ. The CDR3 has 17 residues.

The V gene is TRBV19, the J gene TRBJ2-7; maybe TRBD2 (5 bases). CDR3 length: 16 residues. Trimming removed 5 bases from V and 7 bases from J, with 24 bases in between. Germline CDR1 is LNHDA and CDR2 is SQIVND (reference sequence). This CDR3 reads CASSRSGSGFSGEQYF. In DNA form, the CDR3 reads TGTGCCAGTAGTCGGTCGGGGAGCGGTTTCTCAGGAGAGCAGTACTTC.

V is TRBV5-4 and J is TRBJ2-7, with D possibly matching TRBD1 (6 bases). With 2 bases removed from V and 6 bases from J, the gap between germline ends came to 18 bases. Looked up from germline, CDR1 is SGHNT and CDR2 is YYREEE (reference sequence). CDR3 size: 15 residues. The CDR3 nucleotides are TGTGCCAGCAGCTTTAACCGACAGGTGGTCTCCGAGCAGTACTTC. Translation gives CASSFNRQVVSEQYF.

The chain employs TRBV6-6 and TRBJ1-1, with 9 positions matching TRBD1. Germline values: CDR1 MNHNY, CDR2 SVGAGI (reference sequence). V was pared by 6 bases and J by 1 base, with 6 bases of the junction left unmatched. The CDR3 is made up of 15 amino acids. CDR3 nucleotide sequence: TGTGCCAGCAGCGACAGGGGGAGTCGGAACACTGAAGCTTTCTTT. Amino acids: CASSDRGSRNTEAFF.

The V call is TRBV5-6, the J call TRBJ1-2; D is undetermined. CDR1 is SGHDT and CDR2 is YYEEEE in the germline V gene. V lost 4 bases and J 0 bases, leaving 10 bases between the germline ends. The CDR3 sequence is 14 residues long. In DNA, the CDR3 is TGTGCCAGCAGCACTACGGTGTCTAACTATGGCTACACCTTC. It is translated as CASSTTVSNYGYTF.

The rearrangement links TRBV5-1 to TRBJ2-3; the match to TRBD2 covers 10 bases. The ends lost 2 bases at V and 3 bases at J; junction bases unmatched: 0. CDR3 size: 14 residues. Per germline, CDR1 SGHRS and CDR2 YFSETQ. The CDR3 protein is CASSLAGGTDTQYF. CDR3 nucleotide sequence: TGCGCCAGCAGCTTAGCGGGAGGGACAGATACGCAGTATTTT.

The chain couples TRBV5-1 to TRBJ1-4; D may be TRBD1 (5 bases). V lost 0 bases, J lost 5 bases, and 11 bases lay in between. This CDR3 spans 15 amino acids. In germline, CDR1 is SGHRS, CDR2 YFSETQ. Here the CDR3 reads CASSLEGRENEKLFF. The DNA of the CDR3 is TGCGCCAGCAGCTTGGAGGGCAGGGAAAATGAAAAACTGTTTTTT.

This rearrangement joins TRBV19 to TRBJ2-7; 9 nucleotides line up with TRBD1. Trimming cost V 7 bases and J 0 bases; bases outside gene matches: 4. The CDR3 covers 14 residues. The germline CDR1 and CDR2 sequences are LNHDA and SQIVND (reference sequence). In DNA, the CDR3 is TGTGCCAGTAAAGGGACAGGGAGCTCCTACGAGCAGTACTTC. It translates to CASKGTGSSYEQYF. Combining the CDR3 with reference TRBV19 and TRBJ2-7 gives the whole variable domain DGGITQSPKYLFRKEGQNVTLSCEQNLNHDAMYWYRQDPGQGLRLIYYSQIVNDFQKGDIAEGYSVSREKKESFPLTVTSAQKNPTAFYLCASKGTGSSYEQYFGPGTRLTVT.

The chain recombines TRBV21-1 with TRBJ2-7; the D call of TRBD2 is as the table states it, not checked on the DNA. TRBV21-1 is a pseudogene segment. The CDR3 has 16 amino acids. The CDR3 here is CASSKGLAGVVYEQYF. CDR3 sequence (DNA): TGTGCCAGCAGCAAGGGACTAGCGGGAGTTGTTTACGAGCAGTACTTC.

The count of this clone is one. Other nucleotide sequences in the sample specify the same CDR3. This chain uses TRBV7-9 with TRBJ1-3; 7 bases are a match to TRBD1. Germline loops: CDR1 SEHNR, CDR2 FQNEAQ (reference sequence). V shed 6 bases, J shed 0 bases, and the junction held 2 bases outside the gene matches. The CDR3 runs 14 residues. The CDR3 nucleotides are TGTGCCAGCAGTAGACAGGGCTCTGGAAACACCATATATTTT. It yields the protein CASSRQGSGNTIYF.

The chain links TRBV18 to TRBJ1-6, with TRBD1 matching 9 bases. Germline CDR1 reads KGHSH; CDR2 reads LQKENI. The CDR3 loop spans 19 amino acids. The J segment lost 0 bases and the V segment lost 2 bases, leaving 8 bases of the junction unmatched. DNA for the CDR3: TGTGCCAGCTCACCAAAGTCCGGGACAGGGAGCTCCTATAATTCACCCCTCCACTTT. Its translation is CASSPKSGTGSSYNSPLHF.

The V gene is TRBV7-2, the J gene TRBJ2-1, with 11 bases aligning to TRBD2. The V segment lost 5 bases and the J segment 9 bases; nucleotides outside the gene matches: 9. Looked up from germline, CDR1 is SGHTA and CDR2 is FQGNSA. This CDR3 spans 15 amino acids. This chain's CDR3 is CASSVLAGGVIEQFF. DNA for the CDR3: TGTGCCAGCAGCGTTCTAGCGGGAGGTGTTATTGAGCAGTTCTTC.

The CDR3: CASSLRSQREYGEQYF. The CDR3 region has the DNA TGTGCCAGCAGCTTAAGGTCCCAGCGGGAGTACGGCGAGCAGTACTTC. This chain joins TRBV7-2 and TRBJ2-7, with 8 positions matching TRBD2. Germline CDR1 is SGHTA and CDR2 is FQGNSA. The trim removed 2 bases at V and 6 bases at J, leaving 12 bases unmatched. This CDR3 region has 16 residues.

This chain joins TRBV2 and TRBJ2-7; 7 bases are shared with TRBD2. The CDR3 length is 16 residues. Germline trimming cut 8 bases from V and 3 bases from J; bases unmatched to any gene: 16. Per the germline V gene, CDR1 is SNHLY and CDR2 is FYNNEI. The CDR3 spells CASSSLGLPGFYEQYF. The CDR3 nucleotides are TGTGCCAGCTCCTCTCTGGGACTACCTGGGTTCTACGAGCAGTACTTC. Full variable domain (outside the CDR3, taken from reference TRBV2 and TRBJ2-7): EPEVTQTPSHQVTQMGQEVILRCVPISNHLYFYWYRQILGQKVEFLVSFYNNEISEKSEIFDDQFSVERPDGSNFTLKIRSTKLEDSAMYFCASSSLGLPGFYEQYFGPGTRLTVT.

This sequence joins TRBV5-6 and TRBJ2-7; TRBD2 aligns across 11 bases. Germline lookup yields CDR1 SGHDT and CDR2 YYEEEE. The CDR3 is 17 residues long. The V and J ends lost 1 base and 5 bases, in that order; junction bases with no gene match: 11. CDR3 bases: TGTGCCAGCAGCTTGTTAGGTAGCGGGAGGGCCAAAGACGAGCAGTACTTC. Residues: CASSLLGSGRAKDEQYF. The variable domain in full, completed from reference TRBV5-6 and TRBJ2-7, reads DAGVTQSPTHLIKTRGQQVTLRCSPKSGHDTVSWYQQALGQGPQFIFQYYEEEERQRGNFPDRFSGHQFPNYSSELNVNALLLGDSALYLCASSLLGSGRAKDEQYFGPGTRLTVT.

This clone has just one count. This chain joins TRBV29-1 and TRBJ1-4; 7 bases agree with TRBD1. Per the germline V gene, CDR1 is SQVTM and CDR2 is ANQGSEA. This CDR3 has 14 residues. V shed 8 bases, J shed 6 bases, and the junction held 12 bases outside the gene matches. Written as DNA, the CDR3 is TGCAGCTCGAGTGGGGCAGGGGGAGATGAAAAACTGTTTTTT. This sequence encodes CSSSGAGGDEKLFF.

The CDR3, as DNA: TGTGCCTGGAGTGTAATAGCGACAGATACGCAGTATTTT. Translation: CAWSVIATDTQYF. This rearrangement joins TRBV30 to TRBJ2-3, with D possibly matching TRBD2 (5 bases). The CDR3 length is 13 residues. Germline V gene sequence: CDR1 GTSNPN, CDR2 SVGIG (reference sequence). V gave up 0 bases and J gave up 3 bases, with 7 bases separating them.

The V call is TRBV15, the J call TRBJ2-2, with D unresolved. The CDR3 has 15 residues. Germline CDR1 LNHNV, CDR2 YYDKDF (reference sequence). V lost 1 base and J lost 3, with 9 bases in between. CDR3 sequence reads: CATSRGGLDTGELFF. The CDR3 DNA reads as TGTGCCACCAGCAGAGGTGGCTTGGACACCGGGGAGCTGTTTTTT. The full variable domain, completed using reference TRBV15 and TRBJ2-2, is DAMVIQNPRYQVTQFGKPVTLSCSQTLNHNVMYWYQQKSSQAPKLLFHYYDKDFNNEADTPDNFQSRRPNTSFCFLDIRSPGLGDTAMYLCATSRGGLDTGELFFGEGSRLTVL.

This chain links TRBV9 with TRBJ2-3; D is uncertain. Germline V CDR1 and CDR2: SGDLS, YYNGEE. CDR3 length: 15 residues. The V end was cut by 4 bases, the J end by 0 bases, with 12 bases between. The CDR3 is CASSQNSLSTDTQYF. CDR3 sequence (DNA): TGTGCCAGCAGCCAAAACAGCCTTAGCACAGATACGCAGTATTTT.

The chain recombines TRBV7-9 with TRBJ2-2; a weak D match, TRBD2 (5 bases). The CDR3 totals 17 residues. Germline CDR1 and CDR2: SEHNR and FQNEAQ (reference sequence). The V end lost 3 bases, the J end lost 7 bases, and 21 bases lay between the germline ends. The CDR3 reads CASSFNRGSPGDGELFF. The DNA for the CDR3 is TGTGCCAGCAGCTTCAATCGAGGGAGCCCCGGGGACGGGGAGCTGTTTTTT.